The text below deals with one T cell receptor beta chain. This entry comes from a study of blood T cell repertoires in COVID-19. Study-level background: Specimens from acute and convalescent COVID-19 originated in the United States, Italy and Spain.

Data came from immunoSEQ multiplex PCR; TCRdb stores just in-frame clones and leaves some out. The data show some 65,000 clones, less than 90% seen once. Trimming pared 6 bases from V and 3 bases from J, leaving 11 bases between. Germline V CDR1 and CDR2: WNHNN, SYGVQD (reference sequence). The CDR3 has 13 amino acids. This clonotype originated in an older man with acute or convalescent COVID-19. The specimen was peripheral blood. The gene calls are TRBV10-1 and TRBJ2-5; D gene unclear. DNA for the CDR3: TGCGCCAGCAGCCGAGAGTTGGAAGAGACCCAGTACTTC. This translates into CASSRELEETQYF.